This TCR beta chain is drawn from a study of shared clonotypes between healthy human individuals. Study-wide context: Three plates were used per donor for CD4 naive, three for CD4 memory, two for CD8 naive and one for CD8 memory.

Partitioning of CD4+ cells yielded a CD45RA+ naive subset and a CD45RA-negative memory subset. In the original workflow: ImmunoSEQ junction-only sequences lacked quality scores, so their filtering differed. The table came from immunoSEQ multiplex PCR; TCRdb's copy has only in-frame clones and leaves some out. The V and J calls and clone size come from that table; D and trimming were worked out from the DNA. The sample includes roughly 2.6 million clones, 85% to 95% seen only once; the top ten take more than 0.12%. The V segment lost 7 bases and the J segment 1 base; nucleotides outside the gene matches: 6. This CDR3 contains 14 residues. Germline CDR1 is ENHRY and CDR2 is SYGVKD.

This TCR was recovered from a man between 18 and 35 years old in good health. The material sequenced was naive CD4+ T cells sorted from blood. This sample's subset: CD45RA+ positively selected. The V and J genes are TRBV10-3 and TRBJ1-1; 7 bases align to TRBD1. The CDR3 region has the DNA TGTGCCATCAACCCGGACAGGTCGAACACTGAAGCTTTCTTT. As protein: CAINPDRSNTEAFF.